The 17 T cell receptor beta chains presented below share a single source sample, sequenced in a study of neurological immune-mediated disorders (dated by TCRdb to between 2018 and 2021). The library was produced with 5' RACE. The instrument was an Illumina HiSeq 2500. In TCRdb, the public reads were trimmed at Q25 with fastp and aligned with MiXCR, with productive beta chains retained. Rows with one shared CDR3 protein collapse into an entry with the most common genes and DNA. The table for this sample lists tens of thousands of distinct CDR3 sequences; 2.6% of them were counted only once. The biggest ten clones account for 1.1% of the sample. The sample taken for sequencing was PBMCs. These receptors all come from a young woman with multiple sclerosis.

This clonotype was counted at least ten times. The V call is TRBV24-1, the J call TRBJ2-3; 11 positions agree with TRBD2. The junction had 6 bases not matched to a gene; V was cut back by 9 bases and J by 2 bases. The CDR3 length is 15 residues. Germline V CDR1 and CDR2: KGHDR, SFDVKD. The CDR3 loop is CATAGTSGNTDTQYF. The DNA of the CDR3 is TGTGCCACCGCGGGGACTAGCGGTAACACAGATACGCAGTATTTT.

This clonotype came up many times. This chain joins TRBV21-1 and TRBJ1-1; the table's D call, TRBD1, was not checked against the DNA. TRBV21-1 represents a pseudogene. This CDR3 has 15 residues. The CDR3 nucleotides are TGTGCCAGCCTTAAACGGCCGACAGGGCCACCTGAAGCTTTCTTT. Its translation is CASLKRPTGPPEAFF.

The sample holds many counts of this clonotype. The rearrangement links TRBV28 to TRBJ1-1, with D possibly matching TRBD1 (5 bases). Looked up from germline, CDR1 is MDHEN and CDR2 is SYDVKM. Trimming took 10 bases from V and 1 from J, leaving 25 bases between them. The CDR3 consists of 17 residues. The CDR3 region has the DNA TGTGCCATCATTCTCCTTCAGGGAGGCGGTTCGAACACTGAAGCTTTCTTT. Amino acid sequence: CAIILLQGGGSNTEAFF.

This clonotype has a count of ten or more. This rearrangement joins TRBV20-1 to TRBJ2-7; 10 nucleotides align to TRBD2. V dropped 3 bases and J dropped 2; count of bases not matched to a gene: 1. CDR3 length: 13 amino acids. CDR1 is DFQATT, CDR2 SNEGSKA, per germline (reference sequence). CDR3 in amino acids: CSASGTSAYEQYF. In DNA, the CDR3 is TGCAGTGCTAGCGGGACTAGCGCCTACGAGCAGTACTTC.

The sample holds many counts of this clonotype. CDR3 region: CASVDGWKAFF. As DNA, the CDR3 is TGTGCCAGCGTCGATGGTTGGAAAGCTTTCTTT. The chain is built from TRBV7-9 and TRBJ1-1, with D unclear. Trimming shortened V by 8 bases and J by 9 bases, and 13 bases separated the two germline ends. Germline V gene data show CDR1 as SEHNR and CDR2 as FQNEAQ (reference sequence). There are 11 residues in the CDR3.

In its sample, this clonotype was seen many times. This chain connects TRBV7-2 to TRBJ1-2; D may be TRBD1 (6 bases). The CDR3 is 14 amino acids. The V end lost 4 bases, the J end lost 3 bases, and 12 bases lay between the germline ends. Germline lookup yields CDR1 SGHTA and CDR2 FQGNSA. The CDR3 region is CASSSQGKDYGYTF. The CDR3 bases are TGTGCCAGCAGCTCACAGGGAAAGGACTATGGCTACACCTTC.

This clonotype has ten or more counts. The chain couples TRBV15 to TRBJ1-2, with D perhaps TRBD1 (6 bases). The CDR3 totals 15 residues. The germline CDR1 and CDR2 sequences are LNHNV and YYDKDF (reference sequence). Trimming cost V 1 base and J 0 bases, with 9 bases left between them. In DNA, the CDR3 is TGTGCCACCAGCAGAGTGACAGGAGCTAACTATGGCTACACCTTC. It codes for CATSRVTGANYGYTF.

This clonotype was picked up many times. The V call is TRBV5-1, the J call TRBJ2-1; 13 bases agree with TRBD2. From germline, CDR1 is SGHRS and CDR2 YFSETQ. V was pared by 1 base and J by 5 bases, with 9 bases of the junction left unmatched. This CDR3 contains 18 residues. The CDR3 loop is CASSLSWTSGRGDNEQFF. The CDR3 bases are TGCGCCAGCAGCTTGTCGTGGACTAGCGGGAGAGGAGACAATGAGCAGTTCTTC.

This clonotype has a count of ten or more. V usage is TRBV7-2 and J usage is TRBJ1-2, with a weak D call TRBD1 (5 bases). CDR1 and CDR2 (germline): SGHTA, FQGNSA. Trimming shortened V by 1 base and J by 5 bases, and 5 bases separated the two germline ends. The CDR3 runs to 12 residues. The CDR3 nucleotides are TGTGCCAGCAGCTTAGGGGGGTATGGCTACACCTTC. The encoded protein is CASSLGGYGYTF.

At least ten counts were recorded for this clonotype. The chain couples TRBV7-7 to TRBJ2-2; D unresolved. This CDR3 has 14 residues. Germline CDR1 is SSHAT and CDR2 is FNYEAQ (reference sequence). V was cut by 3 bases and J by 7 bases, with 12 bases left in between. CDR3 sequence (DNA): TGTGCCAGCAGCTTCAATCTCGAAGGCGGGGAGCTGTTTTTT. Encoded protein: CASSFNLEGGELFF.

At least ten counts were recorded for this clonotype. The chain couples TRBV5-1 to TRBJ2-5; 8 bases map to TRBD2. CDR1 SGHRS and CDR2 YFSETQ come from the germline V gene. The V and J ends lost 4 bases and 5 bases, in that order; junction bases with no gene match: 7. The CDR3 is made up of 14 amino acids. The CDR3 protein is CASSQRAGEETQYF. CDR3 bases: TGCGCCAGCAGCCAACGAGCGGGAGAGGAGACCCAGTACTTC.

The table lists this clonotype with many counts. V usage is TRBV27 and J usage is TRBJ2-3, with 8 positions matching TRBD2. There are 17 residues in the CDR3. The V gene's germline CDR1 is MNHEY and CDR2 SMNVEV (reference sequence). V lost 5 bases and J lost 4; bases outside the gene matches: 14. The CDR3 sequence is CASSPRRQSGSSDTQYF. For the CDR3, the DNA is TGTGCCAGCAGTCCCCGGAGACAAAGCGGGAGCTCAGATACGCAGTATTTT.

This clonotype was recorded many times. The V and J genes are TRBV20-1 and TRBJ2-1; TRBD2 matches 7 bases. The trim removed 0 bases at V and 1 base at J, leaving 0 bases unmatched. CDR3 length: 14 residues. Germline assignment: CDR1 DFQATT and CDR2 SNEGSKA (reference sequence). CDR3 protein: CSARDGRSYNEQFF. For the CDR3, the DNA is TGCAGTGCTAGAGACGGGAGGTCCTACAATGAGCAGTTCTTC.

This clonotype occurred many times. This chain connects TRBV5-1 to TRBJ2-5; 7 bases are a match to TRBD2. This CDR3 comprises 16 residues. V lost 3 bases and J lost 4; bases outside the gene matches: 12. The germline V gene encodes CDR1 SGHRS and CDR2 YFSETQ. CDR3 nucleotide sequence: TGCGCCAGCAGCTCGAACCCGACTAGCTTCGGAGAGACCCAGTACTTC. Translated, it gives CASSSNPTSFGETQYF.

This clonotype was counted at least ten times. The V and J genes are TRBV29-1 and TRBJ2-1; D may be TRBD2 (6 bases). V gave up 6 bases and J gave up 9 bases, with 18 bases separating them. CDR3 length: 13 residues. The germline V gene has CDR1 SQVTM and CDR2 ANQGSEA. The CDR3 DNA reads as TGCAGCGTCCGGGACTCCCAGGTCGGTGAGCAGTTCTTC. This sequence encodes CSVRDSQVGEQFF.

This clonotype was counted at least ten times. V usage is TRBV6-6 and J usage is TRBJ1-5; D possibly corresponds to TRBD1 (5 bases). Germline CDR1 and CDR2: MNHNY and SVGAGI (reference sequence). Trimming took 0 bases from V and 1 from J, leaving 13 bases between them. CDR3 length: 17 residues. The CDR3 bases are TGTGCCAGCAGTTACTCGAAACGGGGCGCCAGCAATCAGCCCCAGCATTTT. Its protein product is CASSYSKRGASNQPQHF.

This clonotype showed up many times. The chain couples TRBV12-3 or TRBV12-4 to TRBJ1-5; D remains ambiguous. The CDR3 runs to 13 residues. Trimming pared 1 base from V and 4 bases from J, leaving 5 bases between. CDR3 nucleotide sequence: TGTGCCAGCAGTTTAGATCCGAATCAGCCCCAGCATTTT. Its translation is CASSLDPNQPQHF.